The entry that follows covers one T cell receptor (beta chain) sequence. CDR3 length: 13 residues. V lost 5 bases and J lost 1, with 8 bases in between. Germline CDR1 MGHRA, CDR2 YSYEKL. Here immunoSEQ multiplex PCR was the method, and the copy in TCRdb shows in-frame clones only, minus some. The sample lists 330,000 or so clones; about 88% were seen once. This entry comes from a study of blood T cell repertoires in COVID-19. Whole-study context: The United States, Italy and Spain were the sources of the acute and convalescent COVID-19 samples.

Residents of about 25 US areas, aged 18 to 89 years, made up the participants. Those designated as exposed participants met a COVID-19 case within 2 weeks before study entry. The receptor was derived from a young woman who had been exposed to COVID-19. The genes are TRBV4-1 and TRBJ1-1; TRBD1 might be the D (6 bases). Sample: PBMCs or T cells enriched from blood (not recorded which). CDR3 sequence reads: CASSVDRNTEAFF. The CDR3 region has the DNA TGCGCCAGCAGCGTGGACAGGAACACTGAAGCTTTCTTT.